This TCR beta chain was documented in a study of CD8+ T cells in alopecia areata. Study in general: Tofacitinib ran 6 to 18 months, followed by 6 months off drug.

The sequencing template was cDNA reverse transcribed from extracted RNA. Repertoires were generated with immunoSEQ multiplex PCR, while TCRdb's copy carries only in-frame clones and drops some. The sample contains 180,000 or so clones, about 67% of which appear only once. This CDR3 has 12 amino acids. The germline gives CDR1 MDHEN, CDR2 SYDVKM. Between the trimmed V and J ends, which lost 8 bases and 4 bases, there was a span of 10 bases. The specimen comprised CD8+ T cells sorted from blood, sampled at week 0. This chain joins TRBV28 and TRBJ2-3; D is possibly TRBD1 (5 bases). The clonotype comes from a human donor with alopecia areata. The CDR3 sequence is CASDPGSDTQYF. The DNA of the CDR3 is TGTGCCAGCGACCCAGGGTCAGATACGCAGTATTTT.